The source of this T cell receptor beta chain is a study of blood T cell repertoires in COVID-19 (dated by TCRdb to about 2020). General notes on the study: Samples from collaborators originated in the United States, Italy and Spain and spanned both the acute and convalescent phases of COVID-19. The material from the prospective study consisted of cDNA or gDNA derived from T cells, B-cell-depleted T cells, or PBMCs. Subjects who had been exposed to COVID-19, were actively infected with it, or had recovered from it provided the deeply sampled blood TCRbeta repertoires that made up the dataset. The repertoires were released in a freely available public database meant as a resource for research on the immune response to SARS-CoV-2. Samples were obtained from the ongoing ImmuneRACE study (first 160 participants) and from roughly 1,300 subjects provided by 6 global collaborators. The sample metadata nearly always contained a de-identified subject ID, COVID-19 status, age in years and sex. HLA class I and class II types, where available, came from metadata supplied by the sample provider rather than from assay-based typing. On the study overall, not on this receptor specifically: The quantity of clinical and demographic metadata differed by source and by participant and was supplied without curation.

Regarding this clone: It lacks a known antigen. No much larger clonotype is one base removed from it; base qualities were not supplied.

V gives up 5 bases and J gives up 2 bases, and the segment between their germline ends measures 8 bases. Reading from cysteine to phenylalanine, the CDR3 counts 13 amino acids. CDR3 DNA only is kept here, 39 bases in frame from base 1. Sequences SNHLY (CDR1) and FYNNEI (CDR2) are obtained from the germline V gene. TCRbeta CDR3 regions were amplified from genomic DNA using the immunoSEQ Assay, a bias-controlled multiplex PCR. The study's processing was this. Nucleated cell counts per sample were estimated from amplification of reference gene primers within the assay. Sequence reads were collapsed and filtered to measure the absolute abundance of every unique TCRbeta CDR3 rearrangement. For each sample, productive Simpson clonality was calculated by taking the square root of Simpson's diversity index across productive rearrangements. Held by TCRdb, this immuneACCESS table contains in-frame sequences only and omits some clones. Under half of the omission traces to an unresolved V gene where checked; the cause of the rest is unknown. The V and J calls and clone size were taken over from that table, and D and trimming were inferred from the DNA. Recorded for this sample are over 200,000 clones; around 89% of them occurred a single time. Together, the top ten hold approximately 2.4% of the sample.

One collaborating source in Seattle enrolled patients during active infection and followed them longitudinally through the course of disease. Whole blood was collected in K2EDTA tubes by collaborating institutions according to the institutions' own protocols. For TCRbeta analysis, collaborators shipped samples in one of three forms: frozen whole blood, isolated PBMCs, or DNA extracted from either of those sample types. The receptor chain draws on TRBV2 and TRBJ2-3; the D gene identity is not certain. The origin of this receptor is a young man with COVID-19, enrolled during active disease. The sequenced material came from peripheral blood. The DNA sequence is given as TGTGCCAGCAGTAAGGAGTACACAGATACGCAGTATTTT. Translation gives CASSKEYTDTQYF.